This T cell receptor (beta chain) was captured by sequencing in a study of T cell repertoires in ileal Crohn's disease. Looking at the study overall: Patients had a median approximately 8-year disease duration, and less than 40% were active smokers. Surgery for a complication: stricturing in 61%, penetrating in about 40%.

Indicated time point: neoterminal ileum biopsy at postoperative endoscopy, about 6 months after surgery. Concerning this clone itself: The antigen is not known.

Clones were sequenced by immunoSEQ multiplex PCR, and TCRdb holds only the in-frame ones, with some missing. Of about 62,000 clones in the sample, roughly 91% were seen once. V shed 6 bases, J shed 4 bases, and the junction held 12 bases outside the gene matches. This CDR3 has 16 residues. Study-wide findings and caveats: Active smokers at surgery had more clonal expansions than non-smokers.

This receptor was identified in an adult with Crohn's disease. Sequencing input: ileal tissue. The chain couples TRBV23-1 to TRBJ2-1, with TRBD1 matching 7 bases. TRBV23-1 is labeled an ORF, and its function is uncertain. CDR3 protein: CASREVSGQAYNEQFF. CDR3 bases: TGCGCCAGCAGGGAAGTAAGCGGACAGGCGTACAATGAGCAGTTCTTC.